The 27 T cell receptor beta chains in this list originate from one sample, sequenced in a study of Ad26.COV2.S vaccination and SARS-CoV-2 variants. Treatment specified: approximately 18 received Ad26.COV2.S at low or high dose, single or two shots; a few received placebo; per-sample allocation not given. Samples analyzed were those drawn on day 63 after the first vaccine or placebo injection. Here immunoSEQ multiplex PCR was the method, and the copy in TCRdb shows in-frame clones only, minus some. In the table there are more than 250,000 clones, more than 70% of which are singletons. The sample consisted of peripheral blood, taken in a trial of Ad26.COV2.S vaccine versus placebo. These receptors were collected from a person between 18 and 65 years old who received the Ad26.COV2.S COVID-19 vaccine or a placebo.

This clone was detected only once. V gene TRBV5-1 combines with J gene TRBJ2-7; D is ambiguous. CDR3 size: 13 residues. Germline CDR1 reads SGHRS; CDR2 reads YFSETQ. V gave up 2 bases and J gave up 1 base, with 7 bases separating them. The CDR3 nucleotides read TGCGCCAGCAGCTTATTCTCGTCCTACGAGCAGTACTTC. As protein: CASSLFSSYEQYF.

This clone was seen once. The gene calls are TRBV4-1 and TRBJ2-7, with 9 nucleotides matching TRBD2. V shed 2 bases, J shed 6 bases, and the junction held 5 bases outside the gene matches. Germline CDR1 MGHRA, CDR2 YSYEKL. This CDR3 has 14 residues. CDR3 DNA: TGCGCCAGCAGCCAAACGGGACTAGCAGTCGAGCAGTACTTC. This gives the protein CASSQTGLAVEQYF.

V and J are TRBV7-9 and TRBJ2-7; D call uncertain. V was clipped by 1 base and J by 3 bases, with 10 bases between them. Germline V CDR1 and CDR2: SEHNR, FQNEAQ (reference sequence). The CDR3 covers 14 residues. CDR3 in DNA: TGTGCCAGCAGCTTAGTAGCAGGAAACTACGAGCAGTACTTC. Its translation is CASSLVAGNYEQYF.

Only a few counts were recorded for this clone. V usage is TRBV4-2 and J usage is TRBJ2-7, with TRBD1 matching over 7 bases. The CDR3 is 18 residues long. Looked up from germline, CDR1 is LGHNA and CDR2 is YNFKEQ. V lost 1 base and J lost 1; bases outside the gene matches: 13. CDR3 bases: TGTGCCAGCAGCCAAGGAGCCTTGACAGGGACCTCTTCCTACGAGCAGTACTTC. Its protein product is CASSQGALTGTSSYEQYF.

The V gene is TRBV7-3, the J gene TRBJ2-5, with D unresolved. The germline gives CDR1 SGHTA, CDR2 FQGTGA. The CDR3 is 13 amino acids. With 2 bases removed from V and 2 bases from J, the gap between germline ends came to 6 bases. CDR3 nucleotides: TGTGCCAGCAGCTTAGTGGGGCAAGAGACCCAGTACTTC. This codes for CASSLVGQETQYF. The full variable domain, its missing parts supplied by reference TRBV7-3 and TRBJ2-5, is GAGVSQTPSNKVTEKGKYVELRCDPISGHTALYWYRQSLGQGPEFLIYFQGTGAADDSGLPNDRFFAVRPEGSVSTLKIQRTERGDSAVYLCASSLVGQETQYFGPGTRLLVL.

CDR3 loop: CASSLASGGNTGELFF. In DNA form, the CDR3 reads TGCGCCAGCAGCTTGGCCAGCGGGGGGAACACCGGGGAGCTGTTTTTT. This chain uses TRBV5-1 with TRBJ2-2; 8 positions agree with TRBD2. The V and J ends lost 0 bases and 1 base, in that order; junction bases with no gene match: 2. The germline V gene has CDR1 SGHRS and CDR2 YFSETQ. The CDR3 contains 16 residues.

The V gene is TRBV10-3, the J gene TRBJ1-4; TRBD1 might be the D (5 bases). CDR1 is ENHRY and CDR2 is SYGVKD in the germline V gene. V lost 11 bases and J 3 bases, leaving 13 bases between the germline ends. This CDR3 is 13 amino acids long. In DNA form, the CDR3 reads TGTGCCGCTGGGGCCCAACCTAATGAAAAACTGTTTTTT. This encodes CAAGAQPNEKLFF.

This sequence joins TRBV18 and TRBJ2-7; 12 positions agree with TRBD1. CDR1 and CDR2 from the germline V gene are KGHSH and LQKENI. The J segment lost 4 bases and the V segment lost 5 bases, leaving 6 bases of the junction unmatched. The CDR3 runs to 15 residues. The CDR3 DNA follows: TGTGCCAGCTCAGGGACAGGGGGCATGGCGTACGAGCAGTACTTC. Amino acid sequence: CASSGTGGMAYEQYF.

The J gene is TRBJ2-3, the V gene TRBV12-3 or TRBV12-4; D is perhaps TRBD1 (5 bases). Trimming cost V 6 bases and J 5 bases, with 9 bases left between them. The CDR3 totals 12 residues. The CDR3 here is CASRGHLDTQYF. The CDR3 bases are TGTGCCAGCAGGGGGCATTTAGATACGCAGTATTTT.

The chain is built from TRBV30 and TRBJ1-5, with TRBD1 as a possible D gene (6 bases). CDR3 length: 13 amino acids. Germline V gene data show CDR1 as GTSNPN and CDR2 as SVGIG (reference sequence). Trimming removed 2 bases from V and 6 bases from J, with 11 bases in between. Here the CDR3 DNA reads TGTGCCTGGAGTAGCAGGGGAACTCAGCCCCAGCATTTT. It translates to CAWSSRGTQPQHF. Combining the CDR3 with reference TRBV30 and TRBJ1-5 gives the whole variable domain SQTIHQWPATLVQPVGSPLSLECTVEGTSNPNLYWYRQAAGRGLQLLFYSVGIGQISSEVPQNLSASRPQDRQFILSSKKLLLSDSGFYLCAWSSRGTQPQHFGDGTRLSIL.

In this sample, this clone turned up a few times. CDR3 protein: CASSYSRGNQPQHF. CDR3 in DNA: TGTGCCAGCAGTTACTCTAGAGGCAATCAGCCCCAGCATTTT. The chain joins TRBV6-5 to TRBJ1-5; D is uncertain. CDR3 length equals 14 residues. Germline values: CDR1 MNHEY, CDR2 SVGAGI. V lost 0 bases and J 2 bases, leaving 5 bases between the germline ends.

The J gene is TRBJ2-1, the V gene TRBV15; D not certain. Germline V lookup: CDR1 LNHNV, CDR2 YYDKDF (reference sequence). The V and J ends lost 3 bases and 5 bases respectively, with 8 bases between them. CDR3 size: 13 residues. The CDR3 region has the DNA TGTGCCACCAGCAGCGGTCTCGACAATGAGCAGTTCTTC. Translated, it gives CATSSGLDNEQFF.

The chain couples TRBV5-1 to TRBJ1-3, with D uncertain. V lost 0 bases, J lost 0 bases, and 10 bases lay in between. Germline values: CDR1 SGHRS, CDR2 YFSETQ. The CDR3 covers 16 residues. The CDR3 is CASSLEAVNSGNTIYF. The DNA of the CDR3 is TGCGCCAGCAGCTTGGAAGCAGTGAACTCTGGAAACACCATATATTTT.

This chain joins TRBV27 and TRBJ1-1; 9 bases map to TRBD1. Trimming took 3 bases from V and 1 from J; bases not matched to a gene: 3. The length of the CDR3 is 15 residues. Germline V gene lookup returns CDR1 MNHEY and CDR2 SMNVEV (reference sequence). CDR3 sequence: CASSFMGQGNTEAFF. The CDR3 nucleotides are TGTGCCAGCAGTTTCATGGGACAGGGGAACACTGAAGCTTTCTTT.

The chain uses TRBV6-5 and TRBJ1-2; D perhaps matches TRBD1 (5 bases). The CDR3 has 10 residues. V lost 6 bases to trimming and J lost 6 bases, with 5 bases between them. Germline V CDR1 and CDR2: MNHEY, SVGAGI. CDR3 DNA: TGTGCCAGCAGAGGGGATGGCTACACCTTC. Its protein is CASRGDGYTF.

V and J are TRBV29-1 and TRBJ2-3; D ambiguous. Germline values: CDR1 SQVTM, CDR2 ANQGSEA. The CDR3 is 12 amino acids. The V gene lost 7 bases and the J gene lost 2 bases, with 10 bases spanning the gap. For the CDR3, the DNA is TGCAGCGATACCAGAGACACAGATACGCAGTATTTT. It specifies CSDTRDTDTQYF.

This chain connects TRBV7-9 to TRBJ1-2; D is ambiguous. The CDR3 runs to 13 residues. Deletions cut 5 bases from V and 3 bases from J, with 10 bases between. Germline V gives CDR1 SEHNR, CDR2 FQNEAQ (reference sequence). CDR3 in amino acids: CASSPRPDYGYTF. CDR3 coding DNA: TGTGCCAGCAGCCCCAGACCAGACTATGGCTACACCTTC.

The chain uses TRBV27 and TRBJ1-1, with D hard to call. Per germline, CDR1 MNHEY and CDR2 SMNVEV (reference sequence). Trimming removed 3 bases at V and 3 bases at J, with 8 bases between. The CDR3 has 13 residues. The CDR3 region is CASSLEQYTEAFF. In nucleotides, the CDR3 is TGTGCCAGCAGTTTGGAGCAGTACACTGAAGCTTTCTTT.

V gene TRBV19 combines with J gene TRBJ2-7, with D tentatively TRBD2 (5 bases). Germline V gene data show CDR1 as LNHDA and CDR2 as SQIVND (reference sequence). The CDR3 consists of 15 residues. Trimming removed 1 base from V and 5 bases from J, with 15 bases in between. CDR3 coding DNA: TGTGCCAGTAGTATAGCGGGGTCGGGCCGGAACGAGCAGTACTTC. Translating gives CASSIAGSGRNEQYF.

The rearrangement joins TRBV30 to TRBJ1-3; D gene uncertain. The CDR3 consists of 11 residues. The germline CDR1 and CDR2 sequences are GTSNPN and SVGIG (reference sequence). V was cut by 0 bases and J by 4 bases, with 1 base left in between. This chain's CDR3 is CAWSVGNTIYF. The CDR3 DNA is TGTGCCTGGAGTGTAGGAAACACCATATATTTT.

The gene calls are TRBV12-3 or TRBV12-4 and TRBJ2-1, with 7 bases that match TRBD2. Trimming cost V 6 bases and J 2 bases; bases outside gene matches: 1. This CDR3 is 13 amino acids long. CDR3 nucleotide sequence: TGTGCCAGCAGAGGGAGGGCCTACAATGAGCAGTTCTTC. Its protein is CASRGRAYNEQFF.

The sample holds a few counts of this clone. The chain uses TRBV5-6 and TRBJ2-7, with D unresolved. Germline assignment: CDR1 SGHDT and CDR2 YYEEEE. V was shortened by 0 bases and J by 3 bases, with 1 base between the two germline ends. The length of the CDR3 is 11 residues. This CDR3 is CASSLDYEQYF. The CDR3 nucleotides read TGTGCCAGCAGCTTGGACTACGAGCAGTACTTC.

The chain is built from TRBV7-2 and TRBJ2-3; unclear D gene. Trimming left V 2 bases short and J 0 bases short, with 9 bases between. The CDR3 has 15 amino acids. Germline CDR1 reads SGHTA; CDR2 reads FQGNSA. The CDR3: CASSLRASSTDTQYF. The CDR3 coding sequence is TGTGCCAGCAGCTTAAGGGCCTCCAGCACAGATACGCAGTATTTT.

This sequence joins TRBV11-1 and TRBJ2-3; the D gene could be TRBD1 or TRBD2 (5 bases each). Germline lookup yields CDR1 SGHAT and CDR2 FQDESV (reference sequence). Trimming removed 1 base at V and 8 bases at J, with 16 bases between. This CDR3 has 15 residues. DNA for the CDR3: TGTGCCAGCAGCTTAGGGGGCGGAGCGGTCGGTACGCAGTATTTT. It translates to CASSLGGGAVGTQYF.

The chain couples TRBV5-1 to TRBJ2-1; possibly TRBD2 for D (5 bases). The V and J ends lost 2 bases and 7 bases respectively, with 10 bases between them. The CDR3 extends over 13 amino acids. CDR1 is SGHRS and CDR2 is YFSETQ in the germline V gene. The CDR3 nucleotides read TGCGCCAGCAGCTTCGGGGTAGGAAATGAGCAGTTCTTC. It encodes CASSFGVGNEQFF.

The J gene is TRBJ1-6, the V gene TRBV6-5, with D maybe TRBD1 (5 bases). V was pared by 0 bases and J by 7 bases, with 13 bases between. Germline CDR1 and CDR2: MNHEY and SVGAGI. The length of the CDR3 is 16 residues. The CDR3 sequence: CASSYSGGAGNSPLHF. CDR3 DNA: TGTGCCAGCAGTTACTCAGGAGGGGCCGGGAATTCACCCCTCCACTTT.

The V gene is TRBV5-1, the J gene TRBJ2-3; TRBD2 agrees at 13 bases. Germline CDR1 SGHRS, CDR2 YFSETQ. V lost 4 bases to trimming and J lost 6 bases; unmatched junction nucleotides: 8. The CDR3 length is 16 residues. The DNA of the CDR3 is TGCGCCAGCAGCCATAGGACTAGCGGGGGAGGGGATACGCAGTATTTT. Translating gives CASSHRTSGGGDTQYF.